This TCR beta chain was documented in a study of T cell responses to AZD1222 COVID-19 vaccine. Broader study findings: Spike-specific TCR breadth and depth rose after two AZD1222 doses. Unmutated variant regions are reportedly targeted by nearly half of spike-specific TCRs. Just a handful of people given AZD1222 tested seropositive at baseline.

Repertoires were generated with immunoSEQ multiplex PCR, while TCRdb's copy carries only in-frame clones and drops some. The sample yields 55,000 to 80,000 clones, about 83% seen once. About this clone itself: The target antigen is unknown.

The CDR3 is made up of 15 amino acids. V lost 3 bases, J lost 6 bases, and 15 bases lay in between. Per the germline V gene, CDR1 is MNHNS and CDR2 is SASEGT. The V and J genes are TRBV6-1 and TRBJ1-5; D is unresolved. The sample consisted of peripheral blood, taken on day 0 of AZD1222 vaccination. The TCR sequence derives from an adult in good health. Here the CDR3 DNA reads TGTGCCAGCAGTGACCCCCAAGGCGGGGTTCAGCCCCAGCATTTT. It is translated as CASSDPQGGVQPQHF.